Included here is one T cell receptor beta chain sequence, with context. Its antigen is not known. Trimming took 2 bases from V and 1 from J; bases not matched to a gene: 5. Germline-derived CDR1 and CDR2 are KGHSH and LQKENI. The CDR3 length is 17 residues. TCRdb analysed the 5' RACE reads with MiXCR anew, one entry per CDR3 protein. The sample lists roughly 1.6 million distinct CDR3 sequences, about 30% occurring once. The data originate from a study of identical twins. Findings of the study overall: Where out-of-frame alpha sequences were twin-shared, they showed excess low generation probability. A cross-sectional statistical analysis, not follow-up of the same donors, supported the conclusions.

Source material: cord blood. This chain links TRBV18 with TRBJ2-1; 10 bases are shared with TRBD2. The sequence derives from a newborn girl in good health. The DNA of the CDR3 is TGTGCCAGCTCACCAGGACTAGCGGTAGGATCCTACAATGAGCAGTTCTTC. Amino acid sequence: CASSPGLAVGSYNEQFF.